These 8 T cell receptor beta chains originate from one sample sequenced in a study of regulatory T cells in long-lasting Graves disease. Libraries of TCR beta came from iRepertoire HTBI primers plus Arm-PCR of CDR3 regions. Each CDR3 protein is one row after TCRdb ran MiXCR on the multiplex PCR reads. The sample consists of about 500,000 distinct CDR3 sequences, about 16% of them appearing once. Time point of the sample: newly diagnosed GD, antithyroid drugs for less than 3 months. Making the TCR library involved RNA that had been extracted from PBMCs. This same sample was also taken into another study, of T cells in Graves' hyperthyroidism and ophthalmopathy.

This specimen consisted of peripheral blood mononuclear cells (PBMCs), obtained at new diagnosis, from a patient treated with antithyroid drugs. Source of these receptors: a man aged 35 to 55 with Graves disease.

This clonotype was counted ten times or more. This CDR3 reads CASSQGAGPGGYTF. The CDR3, as DNA: TGTGCCAGCAGCCAAGGTGCGGGTCCGGGTGGCTACACCTTC. The chain carries TRBV3-1 and TRBJ1-2; D is undetermined. Trimming took off 1 base at V and 7 bases at J, with 13 bases between the two ends. Germline CDR1 reads LGHDT; CDR2 reads YNNKEL (reference sequence). This CDR3 is built from 14 residues. Full variable domain (remainder filled in from reference TRBV3-1 and TRBJ1-2): DTAVSQTPKYLVTQMGNDKSIKCEQNLGHDTMYWYKQDSKKFLKIMFSYNNKELIINETVPNRFSPKSPDKAHLNLHINSLELGDSAVYFCASSQGAGPGGYTFGSGTRLTVV.

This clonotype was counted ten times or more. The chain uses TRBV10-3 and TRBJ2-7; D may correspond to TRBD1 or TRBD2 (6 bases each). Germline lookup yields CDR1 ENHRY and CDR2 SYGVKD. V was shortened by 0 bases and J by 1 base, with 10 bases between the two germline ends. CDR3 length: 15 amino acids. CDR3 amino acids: CAISESRGESYEQYF. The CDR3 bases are TGTGCCATCAGTGAGTCAAGGGGGGAATCCTACGAGCAGTACTTC.

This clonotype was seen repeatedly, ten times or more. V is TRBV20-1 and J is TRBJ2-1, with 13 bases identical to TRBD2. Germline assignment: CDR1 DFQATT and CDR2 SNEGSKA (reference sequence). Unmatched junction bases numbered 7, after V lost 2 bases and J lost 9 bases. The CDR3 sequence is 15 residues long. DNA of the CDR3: TGCAGTGCTAGACAGACTAGCGGGAGGTCTAGTGAGCAGTTCTTC. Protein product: CSARQTSGRSSEQFF.

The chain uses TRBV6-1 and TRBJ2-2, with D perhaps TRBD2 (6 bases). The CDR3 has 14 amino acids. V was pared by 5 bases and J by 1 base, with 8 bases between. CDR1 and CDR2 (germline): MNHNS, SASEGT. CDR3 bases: TGTGCCAGCAGTACCGGGAGGAACACCGGGGAGCTGTTTTTT. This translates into CASSTGRNTGELFF.

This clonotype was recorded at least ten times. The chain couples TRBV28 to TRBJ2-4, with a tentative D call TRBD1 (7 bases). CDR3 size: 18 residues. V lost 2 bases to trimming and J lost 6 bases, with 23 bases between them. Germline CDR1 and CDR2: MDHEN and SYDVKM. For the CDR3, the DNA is TGTGCCAGCAGTTTAATCGGGGGAGGAGACAGGGCCCCAAACATTCAGTACTTC. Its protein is CASSLIGGGDRAPNIQYF. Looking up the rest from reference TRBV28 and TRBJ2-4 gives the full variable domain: DVKVTQSSRYLVKRTGEKVFLECVQDMDHENMFWYRQDPGLGLRLIYFSYDVKMKEKGDIPEGYSVSREKKERFSLILESASTNQTSMYLCASSLIGGGDRAPNIQYFGAGTRLSVL.

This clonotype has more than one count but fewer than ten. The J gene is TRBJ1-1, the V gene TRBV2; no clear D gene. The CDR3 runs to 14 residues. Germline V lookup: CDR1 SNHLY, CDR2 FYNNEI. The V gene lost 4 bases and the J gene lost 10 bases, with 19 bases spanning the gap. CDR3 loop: CASSADLTTSTAFF. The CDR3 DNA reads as TGTGCCAGCAGTGCGGACCTGACAACATCTACAGCTTTCTTT.

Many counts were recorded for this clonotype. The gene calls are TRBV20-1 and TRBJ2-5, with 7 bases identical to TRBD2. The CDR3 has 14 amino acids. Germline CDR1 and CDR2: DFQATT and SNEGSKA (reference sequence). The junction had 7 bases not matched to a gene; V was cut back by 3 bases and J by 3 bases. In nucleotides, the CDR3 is TGCAGTGCTAGGACACTAGCGTCGGAAGAGACCCAGTACTTC. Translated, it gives CSARTLASEETQYF.

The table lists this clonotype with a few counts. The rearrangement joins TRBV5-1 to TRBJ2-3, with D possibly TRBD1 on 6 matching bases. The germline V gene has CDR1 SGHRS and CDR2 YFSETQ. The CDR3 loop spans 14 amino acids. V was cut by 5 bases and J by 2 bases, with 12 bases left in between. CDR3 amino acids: CASSSGTNTDTQYF. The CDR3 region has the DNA TGCGCCAGCAGTTCCGGGACAAACACAGATACGCAGTATTTT.